This T cell receptor beta chain was retrieved from a study of identifying expanded T cells in peripheral blood. The study, taken as a whole, reports: Technical replicates showed around 1.2 changed clones; around two weeks around 15; four weeks 19. Two-week clone count variance significantly increased as total template count grew.

This CDR3 is built from 16 residues. Germline V gene lookup returns CDR1 LGHNA and CDR2 YSLEER. The trim removed 2 bases at V and 5 bases at J, leaving 11 bases unmatched. Collection occurred without any documented infections or immune events in donors. Only in-frame clones appear in the TCRdb table, and some are missing; sequencing was by immunoSEQ multiplex PCR. This table has more than 80,000 clones, 88% appearing once. A note on this clone: The antigen is unknown.

The chain carries TRBV4-3 and TRBJ2-7; 8 bases align to TRBD1. Sample: blood. The receptor's source is a person between 18 and 75 years old in good health. The CDR3 DNA is TGCGCCAGCAGCCAATCGATAGGACAGGGCTCGGACGAGCAGTACTTC. It codes for CASSQSIGQGSDEQYF.